These 32 T cell receptor beta chains originate from one sample sequenced in a study of blood T cell repertoires in COVID-19. Measured with immunoSEQ multiplex PCR; TCRdb has only the in-frame clones, and not every one. The repertoire includes about 49,000 clones, 75% to 90% of them detected once, and 2% to 2.5% sits in the top ten. Sequencing input: peripheral blood. The receptors come from a woman at least 80 years old with COVID-19, enrolled during active disease.

The V and J genes are TRBV4-1 and TRBJ1-5; no firm D call. CDR3 size: 14 residues. Germline values: CDR1 MGHRA, CDR2 YSYEKL. V lost 0 bases and J lost 2, with 5 bases in between. The CDR3 reads CASSQDRGNQPQHF. As DNA, the CDR3 is TGCGCCAGCAGCCAAGATCGGGGCAATCAGCCCCAGCATTTT.

This chain connects TRBV28 to TRBJ1-6, with D unresolved. V was shortened by 3 bases and J by 7 bases, with 13 bases between the two germline ends. Germline CDR1 MDHEN, CDR2 SYDVKM. The length of the CDR3 is 15 residues. The CDR3 DNA reads TGTGCCAGCAGTTTTGCGGGTGGCGGCAATTCACCCCTCCACTTT. Encoded protein: CASSFAGGGNSPLHF.

The CDR3 here is CASSPGQGRGTEAFF. CDR3 coding DNA: TGCGCCAGCAGCCCGGGACAGGGCAGGGGGACTGAAGCTTTCTTT. The chain couples TRBV5-1 to TRBJ1-1, with 9 bases matching TRBD1. From germline, CDR1 is SGHRS and CDR2 YFSETQ. J was trimmed by 5 bases and V by 4 bases; bases with no gene match: 9. The CDR3 spans 15 residues.

The chain recombines TRBV24-1 with TRBJ2-3; D gene ambiguous. CDR3 length: 12 amino acids. The germline gives CDR1 KGHDR, CDR2 SFDVKD. Trimming took 6 bases from V and 1 from J, leaving 4 bases between them. In nucleotides, the CDR3 is TGTGCCACCAGTTCGGGCACAGATACGCAGTATTTT. This sequence encodes CATSSGTDTQYF.

This clone has a single count. The genes are TRBV2 and TRBJ2-4, with 7 bases aligning to TRBD2. This CDR3 has 15 amino acids. The germline V gene encodes CDR1 SNHLY and CDR2 FYNNEI. With 4 bases clipped from V and 3 bases from J, the junction kept 6 bases outside the gene matches. In nucleotides, the CDR3 is TGTGCCAGCAGTGCAGAGGCTAGCGGCAAAAACATTCAGTACTTC. This gives the protein CASSAEASGKNIQYF.

The rearrangement uses TRBV28 and TRBJ1-4; 8 bases agree with TRBD1. The CDR3 spans 16 residues. CDR1 and CDR2 (germline): MDHEN, SYDVKM. V trimming: 6 bases; J trimming: 4 bases; junction bases outside the gene matches: 10. CDR3: CASRADRGPINEKLFF. The CDR3 DNA sequence: TGTGCCAGCAGAGCAGACAGGGGCCCAATTAATGAAAAACTGTTTTTT.

This chain joins TRBV4-1 and TRBJ2-3; tentatively, D is TRBD1 (5 bases). Germline CDR1 and CDR2: MGHRA and YSYEKL. V gave up 0 bases and J gave up 0 bases, with 10 bases separating them. The CDR3 has 16 amino acids. The CDR3 DNA follows: TGCGCCAGCAGCCAAGAGCCCCAGGGAAGCACAGATACGCAGTATTTT. It translates to CASSQEPQGSTDTQYF.

The chain recombines TRBV3-1 (or the pseudogene TRBV3-2) with TRBJ1-2; maybe TRBD1 (5 bases). CDR3 length: 16 residues. Between the trimmed V and J ends, which lost 0 bases and 1 base, there was a span of 12 bases. Germline CDR1 reads LGHDT; CDR2 reads YNNKEL (reference sequence). CDR3 nucleotide sequence: TGTGCCAGCAGCCAAGATTCTGGAGGGGTTAACTATGGCTACACCTTC. Translated: CASSQDSGGVNYGYTF.

The V and J genes are TRBV7-2 and TRBJ1-5, with 7 nucleotides matching TRBD1. This CDR3 comprises 16 residues. V trimming: 1 base; J trimming: 1 base; junction bases outside the gene matches: 4. The germline CDR1 and CDR2 sequences are SGHTA and FQGNSA. The CDR3 region has the DNA TGTGCCAGCAGCTTAGGAGGGACAGCGAGCAATCAGCCCCAGCATTTT. Encoded protein: CASSLGGTASNQPQHF.

The sample holds a few counts of this clone. As DNA, the CDR3 is TGTGCCAGCAGCCGACTCGGTGCCTCTAGCGGAAGGAGCTCCTACGAGCAGTACTTC. This sequence encodes CASSRLGASSGRSSYEQYF. The gene calls are TRBV4-2 and TRBJ2-7; 7 bases align to TRBD2. The ends lost 4 bases at V and 0 bases at J; junction bases unmatched: 18. This CDR3 has 19 residues. Germline V gene sequence: CDR1 LGHNA, CDR2 YNFKEQ.

Judged by abundance, this clone is medium-sized. The DNA of the CDR3 is TGTGCCAGTACCCGAACAGGCTGGATTGACTATGGCTACACCTTC. Encoded protein: CASTRTGWIDYGYTF. The rearrangement links TRBV19 to TRBJ1-2, with D perhaps matching TRBD1 (5 bases). The CDR3 has 15 residues. Germline loops: CDR1 LNHDA, CDR2 SQIVND (reference sequence). The V end lost 7 bases, the J end lost 3 bases, and 18 bases lay between the germline ends. The full variable domain, with the rest looked up from reference TRBV19 and TRBJ1-2, is DGGITQSPKYLFRKEGQNVTLSCEQNLNHDAMYWYRQDPGQGLRLIYYSQIVNDFQKGDIAEGYSVSREKKESFPLTVTSAQKNPTAFYLCASTRTGWIDYGYTFGSGTRLTVV.

This clone occurred once. This chain joins TRBV4-2 and TRBJ2-7, with D perhaps matching TRBD2 (6 bases). The length of the CDR3 is 16 residues. Trimming pared 4 bases from V and 3 bases from J, leaving 19 bases between. In germline, CDR1 is LGHNA, CDR2 YNFKEQ. In DNA form, the CDR3 reads TGTGCCAGCAGCCGCTCGAGAGGCGGGGATTACTACGAGCAGTACTTC. This gives the protein CASSRSRGGDYYEQYF.

The CDR3 DNA is TGCGCCAGCAGTGAGCATGGAGGCCTCTGGGGTGGCTACACCTTC. Translating gives CASSEHGGLWGGYTF. The chain has TRBV10-1 and TRBJ1-2, with D unresolved. The CDR3 is 15 residues long. The germline CDR1 and CDR2 sequences are WNHNN and SYGVQD (reference sequence). V lost 2 bases and J 7 bases, leaving 17 bases between the germline ends.

J is TRBJ2-7 and V is TRBV30; D is possibly TRBD1 (6 bases). The CDR3 length is 12 residues. Trimming removed 3 bases from V and 3 bases from J, with 9 bases in between. Germline V gene data show CDR1 as GTSNPN and CDR2 as SVGIG (reference sequence). DNA of the CDR3: TGTGCCTGGAGGACGGACAGCTACGAGCAGTACTTC. This sequence encodes CAWRTDSYEQYF.

This rearrangement joins TRBV20-1 to TRBJ2-1, with 9 bases lining up with TRBD2. Germline loops: CDR1 DFQATT, CDR2 SNEGSKA (reference sequence). The CDR3 runs to 14 residues. V lost 3 bases and J lost 1; bases outside the gene matches: 1. The CDR3 region has the DNA TGCAGTGCTAGTCTAGCGGGGTCCTACAATGAGCAGTTCTTC. It is translated as CSASLAGSYNEQFF.

V gene TRBV7-8 combines with J gene TRBJ1-2; 8 bases line up with TRBD1. This CDR3 has 18 residues. The germline V gene has CDR1 SGHVS and CDR2 FQNEAQ. Unmatched junction bases numbered 14, after V lost 3 bases and J lost 2 bases. CDR3 sequence (DNA): TGTGCCAGCAGCTTTCTCCTAAACTCCAGGGGGCTCAACTATGGCTACACCTTC. Translated: CASSFLLNSRGLNYGYTF. Full variable domain (remainder filled in from reference TRBV7-8 and TRBJ1-2): GAGVSQSPRYKVAKRGQDVALRCDPISGHVSLFWYQQALGQGPEFLTYFQNEAQLDKSGLPSDRFFAERPEGSVSTLKIQRTQQEDSAVYLCASSFLLNSRGLNYGYTFGSGTRLTVV.

This clone was detected only once. This sequence joins TRBV11-2 and TRBJ2-7; D might be TRBD1 (6 bases). The V end lost 4 bases, the J end lost 5 bases, and 9 bases lay between the germline ends. CDR1 is SGHAT and CDR2 is FQNNGV in the germline V gene. The CDR3 is 12 residues long. CDR3 protein: CASSSPGDEQYF. CDR3 nucleotide sequence: TGTGCCAGCAGCTCGCCAGGGGACGAGCAGTACTTC. Drawing the rest from reference TRBV11-2 and TRBJ2-7, the complete variable domain is EAGVAQSPRYKIIEKRQSVAFWCNPISGHATLYWYQQILGQGPKLLIQFQNNGVVDDSQLPKDRFSAERLKGVDSTLKIQPAKLEDSAVYLCASSSPGDEQYFGPGTRLTVT.

This clone was seen once. The chain combines TRBV19 with TRBJ2-1; 11 bases fit TRBD2. V was pared by 1 base and J by 5 bases, with 7 bases of the junction left unmatched. Germline CDR1 reads LNHDA; CDR2 reads SQIVND (reference sequence). The CDR3 loop spans 17 amino acids. The CDR3 DNA is TGTGCCAGTAGTATAGTGCGCCTAGCGGGGGGCCACAATGAGCAGTTCTTC. The encoded protein is CASSIVRLAGGHNEQFF.

The chain carries TRBV19 and TRBJ2-7, with 12 bases lining up with TRBD1. The CDR3 extends over 15 amino acids. The V and J ends lost 3 bases and 3 bases, in that order; junction bases with no gene match: 3. The germline CDR1 and CDR2 sequences are LNHDA and SQIVND (reference sequence). This CDR3 is CASSMGQGANYEQYF. The CDR3 DNA reads TGTGCCAGTAGTATGGGACAGGGGGCCAACTACGAGCAGTACTTC.

This clone was seen only a few times. The chain's CDR3 is CASSLGVNTEAFF. The CDR3 coding sequence is TGTGCCAGCAGTTTGGGAGTTAACACTGAAGCTTTCTTT. V gene TRBV28 combines with J gene TRBJ1-1; D is undetermined. Trimming took off 3 bases at V and 2 bases at J, with 7 bases between the two ends. Germline loops: CDR1 MDHEN, CDR2 SYDVKM. The CDR3 totals 13 residues. The complete variable domain, with remaining parts taken from reference TRBV28 and TRBJ1-1, reads DVKVTQSSRYLVKRTGEKVFLECVQDMDHENMFWYRQDPGLGLRLIYFSYDVKMKEKGDIPEGYSVSREKKERFSLILESASTNQTSMYLCASSLGVNTEAFFGQGTRLTVV.

The chain uses TRBV5-1 and TRBJ2-1; D unresolved. The V end lost 0 bases, the J end lost 4 bases, and 14 bases lay between the germline ends. The CDR3 contains 16 residues. Germline CDR1 is SGHRS and CDR2 is YFSETQ. CDR3 loop: CASSLGSRDQYNEQFF. CDR3 DNA sequence: TGCGCCAGCAGCTTGGGATCTAGAGACCAATACAATGAGCAGTTCTTC.

This clone has only a few counts. The J gene is TRBJ2-7, the V gene TRBV7-9, with D possibly being TRBD1 (6 bases). Trimming removed 3 bases from V and 4 bases from J, with 10 bases in between. Germline loops: CDR1 SEHNR, CDR2 FQNEAQ (reference sequence). This CDR3 contains 13 residues. The CDR3 region is CASSLYDRYEQYF. The CDR3, as DNA: TGTGCCAGCAGCTTGTACGACAGGTACGAGCAGTACTTC.

This chain connects TRBV2 to TRBJ1-5; D is perhaps TRBD1 (5 bases). The length of the CDR3 is 14 residues. V was shortened by 5 bases and J by 0 bases, with 8 bases between the two germline ends. Germline V lookup: CDR1 SNHLY, CDR2 FYNNEI. In nucleotides, the CDR3 is TGTGCCAGCAGTAACCAGGGTAGCAATCAGCCCCAGCATTTT. Translating gives CASSNQGSNQPQHF. Variable domain in full (rest from reference TRBV2 and TRBJ1-5): EPEVTQTPSHQVTQMGQEVILRCVPISNHLYFYWYRQILGQKVEFLVSFYNNEISEKSEIFDDQFSVERPDGSNFTLKIRSTKLEDSAMYFCASSNQGSNQPQHFGDGTRLSIL.

The V call is TRBV6-4, the J call TRBJ2-3; TRBD2 matches at 7 bases. The CDR3 spans 15 residues. Germline V CDR1 and CDR2: MRHNA, SNTAGT. J was trimmed by 0 bases and V by 4 bases; bases with no gene match: 4. The CDR3 is CASSVVSGSTDTQYF. CDR3 DNA sequence: TGTGCCAGCAGTGTAGTTAGCGGGAGCACAGATACGCAGTATTTT.

V and J are TRBV7-8 and TRBJ1-5; no definite D call. Germline assignment: CDR1 SGHVS and CDR2 FQNEAQ. Trimming removed 4 bases from V and 9 bases from J, with 22 bases in between. This CDR3 is 16 amino acids long. The CDR3 here is CASSSQLQARPWPQHF. The CDR3 DNA sequence: TGTGCCAGCAGCTCGCAATTGCAGGCCAGACCATGGCCCCAGCATTTT.

The chain joins TRBV5-1 to TRBJ1-1; 7 nucleotides agree with TRBD1. This CDR3 spans 13 amino acids. CDR1 is SGHRS and CDR2 is YFSETQ in the germline V gene. Trimming removed 6 bases from V and 4 bases from J; junction bases left unmatched: 6. The DNA of the CDR3 is TGCGCCAGCACCTACAGGGGTGGCACTGAAGCTTTCTTT. It translates to CASTYRGGTEAFF.

This clone appeared a few times. The gene calls are TRBV11-2 and TRBJ2-5, with TRBD1 as a possible D gene (6 bases). V was trimmed by 3 bases and J by 8 bases, leaving 16 bases between them. There are 14 residues in the CDR3. The germline CDR1 and CDR2 sequences are SGHAT and FQNNGV. CDR3 bases: TGTGCCAGCAGCTTGATGCAGGGGACCCGCACCCAGTACTTC. As protein: CASSLMQGTRTQYF.

DNA of the CDR3: TGTGCCAGCAGCCCAAGAGAAGACTCCTATAATTCACCCCTCCACTTT. It encodes CASSPREDSYNSPLHF. J is TRBJ1-6 and V is TRBV6-6; D gene unclear. Germline V gives CDR1 MNHNY, CDR2 SVGAGI (reference sequence). V lost 6 bases to trimming and J lost 0 bases, with 12 bases between them. The CDR3 sequence is 16 residues long.

The chain is built from TRBV20-1 and TRBJ1-2; no clear D gene. The germline gives CDR1 DFQATT, CDR2 SNEGSKA (reference sequence). The CDR3 sequence is 10 residues long. V lost 5 bases and J 4 bases, leaving 5 bases between the germline ends. The CDR3 reads CSAFVYGYTF. The CDR3 bases are TGCAGTGCTTTCGTCTATGGCTACACCTTC.

The chain recombines TRBV2 with TRBJ1-5; D ambiguous. The germline V and J ends were trimmed by 6 bases and 5 bases, with 11 bases remaining between them. CDR1 is SNHLY, CDR2 FYNNEI, per germline. The CDR3 consists of 13 residues. DNA of the CDR3: TGTGCCAGCAGCTTAGCCGCGTATCAGCCCCAGCATTTT. This encodes CASSLAAYQPQHF.

The V gene is TRBV6-2 or TRBV6-3, the J gene TRBJ2-6, with D possibly TRBD1 on 6 matching bases. CDR1 is MNHEY, CDR2 SVGEGT, per germline. The CDR3 runs to 14 residues. The V end lost 6 bases, the J end lost 14 bases, and 20 bases lay between the germline ends. The CDR3, as DNA: TGTGCCAGCAGCGAGGGGGTGGACAGACCGTTCCTGACTTTC. This codes for CASSEGVDRPFLTF.

This chain links TRBV28 with TRBJ1-4; 10 nucleotides line up with TRBD1. The CDR3 loop spans 15 amino acids. J lost 7 bases, V lost 5 bases, and 7 bases had no gene match. Germline loops: CDR1 MDHEN, CDR2 SYDVKM. CDR3 protein: CASSLPGTGVEKLFF. The CDR3 DNA is TGTGCCAGCAGTCTCCCTGGGACAGGGGTTGAAAAACTGTTTTTT.